A selection of T cell receptor beta chains follows, all from one sample in a study of cytomegalovirus exposure and HLA in healthy donors. Profiling relied on immunoSEQ multiplex PCR, and the TCRdb table lists in-frame clones only, not all of them. The table includes about 150,000 clones, roughly 86% detected once. Material for sequencing was PBMCs. Every receptor here comes from a young man in good health and CMV-seropositive. CDR3s include the opening cysteine and the closing phenylalanine or tryptophan. D genes are given only for firm matches. The size entry is marked missing in some rows and otherwise reads once, few, many or a size class.

abundance: many; d_gene: NA; v_gene: TRBV6-1; j_gene: TRBJ1-4; CDR3aa: CASSEATGSNEKLFF; CDR3nt: TGTGCCAGCAGTGAAGCGACAGGTTCTAATGAAAAACTGTTTTTT
abundance: once; d_gene: TRBD1; v_gene: TRBV28; j_gene: TRBJ2-7; CDR3aa: CASSQPDRLGIYEQYF; CDR3nt: TGTGCCAGCAGCCAACCGGACAGGTTAGGGATATACGAGCAGTACTTC
abundance: NA; d_gene: NA; v_gene: TRBV19; j_gene: TRBJ1-2; CDR3aa: CASSEPGTNYGYTF; CDR3nt: TGTGCCAGTAGTGAGCCGGGGACTAACTATGGCTACACCTTC
abundance: NA; d_gene: NA; v_gene: TRBV9; j_gene: TRBJ2-7; CDR3aa: CASSTRDWNYEQYF; CDR3nt: TGTGCCAGCAGCACCCGGGACTGGAACTACGAGCAGTACTTC
abundance: NA; d_gene: NA; v_gene: TRBV7-3; j_gene: TRBJ2-6; CDR3aa: CASSSTPAGDGANVLTF; CDR3nt: TGTGCCAGCAGCTCTACCCCTGCAGGGGACGGGGCCAACGTCCTGACTTTC
abundance: NA; d_gene: NA; v_gene: TRBV30; j_gene: TRBJ1-2; CDR3aa: CAWSNTGNYGYTF; CDR3nt: TGTGCCTGGAGCAACACAGGGAACTATGGCTACACCTTC
abundance: NA; d_gene: TRBD1; v_gene: TRBV30; j_gene: TRBJ2-5; CDR3aa: CAWRIDRAGTQYF; CDR3nt: TGTGCCTGGAGAATCGACAGGGCGGGGACCCAGTACTTC
abundance: NA; d_gene: NA; v_gene: TRBV29-1; j_gene: TRBJ1-2; CDR3aa: CSVAGGQLYGYTF; CDR3nt: TGCAGCGTTGCAGGAGGGCAACTCTATGGCTACACCTTC
abundance: NA; d_gene: NA; v_gene: TRBV18; j_gene: TRBJ1-1; CDR3aa: CASSLQDRNTEAFF; CDR3nt: TGTGCCAGCTCACTGCAGGATAGGAACACTGAAGCTTTCTTT
abundance: NA; d_gene: TRBD1; v_gene: TRBV6-1; j_gene: TRBJ2-7; CDR3aa: CAIARDSDRGEQYF; CDR3nt: TGTGCCATCGCCCGGGACAGCGACCGGGGCGAGCAGTACTTC
abundance: NA; d_gene: NA; v_gene: TRBV2; j_gene: TRBJ2-2; CDR3aa: CASSAGNTGELFF; CDR3nt: TGTGCCAGCTCAGCAGGGAACACCGGGGAGCTGTTTTTT
abundance: NA; d_gene: TRBD2; v_gene: TRBV5-1; j_gene: TRBJ2-3; CDR3aa: CASSRGLAGETDTQYF; CDR3nt: TGCGCCAGCAGCCGGGGACTAGCGGGGGAGACAGATACGCAGTATTTT
abundance: NA; d_gene: TRBD1; v_gene: TRBV19; j_gene: TRBJ1-1; CDR3aa: CASSPRGAEAFF; CDR3nt: TGTGCCAGTAGTCCCAGGGGGGCTGAAGCTTTCTTT
abundance: NA; d_gene: TRBD1; v_gene: TRBV5-1; j_gene: TRBJ1-6; CDR3aa: CASSLARDRDSSSPLHF; CDR3nt: TGCGCCAGCAGCTTGGCCAGGGACAGGGACTCGAGTTCACCCCTCCACTTT
abundance: NA; d_gene: NA; v_gene: TRBV6-1; j_gene: TRBJ2-7; CDR3aa: CASTRDPGVYEQYF; CDR3nt: TGTGCCAGCACTAGAGACCCCGGGGTCTACGAGCAGTACTTC
abundance: few; d_gene: TRBD1; v_gene: TRBV10-2; j_gene: TRBJ1-1; CDR3aa: CASSFPGQLFGTEAFF; CDR3nt: TGCGCCAGCAGTTTCCCGGGACAGTTATTTGGCACTGAAGCTTTCTTT
abundance: NA; d_gene: NA; v_gene: TRBV19; j_gene: TRBJ1-5; CDR3aa: CASRDRYSNQPQHF; CDR3nt: TGTGCCAGTAGGGACAGATATAGCAATCAGCCCCAGCATTTT
abundance: NA; d_gene: TRBD2; v_gene: TRBV6-4; j_gene: TRBJ2-1; CDR3aa: CASSPGGWDYNEQFF; CDR3nt: TGTGCCAGCAGTCCGGGGGGATGGGACTACAATGAGCAGTTCTTC
abundance: few; d_gene: NA; v_gene: TRBV6-5; j_gene: TRBJ1-2; CDR3aa: CASRRQGGYTF; CDR3nt: TGTGCCAGCAGGCGACAAGGAGGCTACACCTTC
abundance: NA; d_gene: NA; v_gene: TRBV25-1; j_gene: TRBJ2-7; CDR3aa: CASSEVIGGYEQYF; CDR3nt: TGTGCCAGCAGTGAAGTAATAGGAGGATACGAGCAGTACTTC
abundance: NA; d_gene: TRBD2; v_gene: TRBV7-2; j_gene: TRBJ2-7; CDR3aa: CASSLMAGDSYEQYF; CDR3nt: TGTGCCAGCAGCTTAATGGCGGGAGATTCCTACGAGCAGTACTTC
abundance: NA; d_gene: NA; v_gene: TRBV5-4; j_gene: TRBJ2-5; CDR3aa: CASSLKKSYQETQYF; CDR3nt: TGTGCCAGCAGCTTGAAAAAAAGCTACCAAGAGACCCAGTACTTC
abundance: NA; d_gene: NA; v_gene: TRBV28; j_gene: TRBJ1-5; CDR3aa: CASSFSRVAGQPQHF; CDR3nt: TGTGCCAGCAGTTTTTCAAGGGTGGCAGGGCAGCCCCAGCATTTT
abundance: NA; d_gene: TRBD1; v_gene: TRBV29-1; j_gene: TRBJ1-1; CDR3aa: CSANLLDRAMNTEAFF; CDR3nt: TGCAGCGCCAACCTCCTGGACAGGGCCATGAACACTGAAGCTTTCTTT
abundance: NA; d_gene: NA; v_gene: TRBV6-1; j_gene: TRBJ1-1; CDR3aa: CATKARDATEAFF; CDR3nt: TGTGCCACCAAAGCCCGGGATGCGACTGAAGCTTTCTTT
abundance: NA; d_gene: NA; v_gene: TRBV7-3; j_gene: TRBJ1-2; CDR3aa: CASSLLAGTNYGYTF; CDR3nt: TGTGCCAGCAGCTTACTGGCGGGTACTAACTATGGCTACACCTTC
abundance: few; d_gene: NA; v_gene: TRBV11-1; j_gene: TRBJ2-7; CDR3aa: CASSLTAGYEQYF; CDR3nt: TGTGCCAGCAGCTTAACAGCCGGCTACGAGCAGTACTTC
abundance: NA; d_gene: NA; v_gene: TRBV6-5; j_gene: TRBJ2-1; CDR3aa: CASSYLGANEQFF; CDR3nt: TGTGCCAGCAGTTACCTGGGGGCAAATGAGCAGTTCTTC
abundance: NA; d_gene: NA; v_gene: TRBV5-3; j_gene: TRBJ2-1; CDR3aa: CARSADFNEQFF; CDR3nt: TGTGCCAGAAGCGCCGACTTCAATGAGCAGTTCTTC